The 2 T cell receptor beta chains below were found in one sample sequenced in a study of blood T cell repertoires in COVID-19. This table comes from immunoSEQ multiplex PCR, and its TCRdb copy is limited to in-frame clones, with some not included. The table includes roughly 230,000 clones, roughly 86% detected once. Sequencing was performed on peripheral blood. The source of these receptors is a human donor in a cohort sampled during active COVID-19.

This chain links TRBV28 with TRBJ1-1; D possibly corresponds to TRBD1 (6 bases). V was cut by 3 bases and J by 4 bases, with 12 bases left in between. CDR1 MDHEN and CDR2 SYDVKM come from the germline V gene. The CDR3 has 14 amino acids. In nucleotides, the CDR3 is TGTGCCAGCAGTTTGATTCAGGACAGCACTGAAGCTTTCTTT. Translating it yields CASSLIQDSTEAFF. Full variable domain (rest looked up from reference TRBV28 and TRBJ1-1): DVKVTQSSRYLVKRTGEKVFLECVQDMDHENMFWYRQDPGLGLRLIYFSYDVKMKEKGDIPEGYSVSREKKERFSLILESASTNQTSMYLCASSLIQDSTEAFFGQGTRLTVV.

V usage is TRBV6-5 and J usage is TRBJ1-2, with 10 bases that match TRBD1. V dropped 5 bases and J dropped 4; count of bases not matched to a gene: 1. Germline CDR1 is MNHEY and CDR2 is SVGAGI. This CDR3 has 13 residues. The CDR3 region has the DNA TGTGCCAGCAGTAGGGACAGGGGCTATGGCTACACCTTC. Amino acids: CASSRDRGYGYTF.